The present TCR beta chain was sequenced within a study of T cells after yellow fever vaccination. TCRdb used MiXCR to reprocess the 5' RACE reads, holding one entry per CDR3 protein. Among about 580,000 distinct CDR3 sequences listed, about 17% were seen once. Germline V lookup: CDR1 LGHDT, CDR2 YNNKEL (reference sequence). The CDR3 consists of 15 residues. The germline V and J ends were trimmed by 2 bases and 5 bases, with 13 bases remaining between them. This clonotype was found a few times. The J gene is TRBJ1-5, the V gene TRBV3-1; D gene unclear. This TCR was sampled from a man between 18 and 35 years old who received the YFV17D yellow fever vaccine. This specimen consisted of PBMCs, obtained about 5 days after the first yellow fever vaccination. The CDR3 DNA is TGTGCCAGCAGCCAAAGTCCTCGGGGAGATCAGCCCCAGCATTTT. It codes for CASSQSPRGDQPQHF.